This TCR beta chain was recorded in a study of tumor-infiltrating lymphocytes in localized non-small cell lung cancer. Study details: Several tumor histologies, both smoking statuses, and some post-neoadjuvant chemotherapy samples were included. Each patient gave resected tumor and non-adjacent uninvolved lung tissue.

Study outcomes and limitations: Immunotypes IM1 and IM2 had similar TCR-derived T-cell fractions. Higher tumor T cell infiltration than in uninvolved lung was supported by TCRbeta sequencing.

The CDR3 runs to 14 residues. Trimming removed 6 bases from V and 7 bases from J, with 15 bases in between. Germline V gives CDR1 SGHTA, CDR2 FQGNSA. Repertoires were generated with immunoSEQ multiplex PCR, while TCRdb's copy carries only in-frame clones and drops some. Among over 15,000 clones listed, 45% were seen once. A remark on this clone: Its antigen is unidentified.

The receptor was derived from a human donor with non-small cell lung cancer. V gene TRBV7-2 combines with J gene TRBJ1-4; D perhaps matches TRBD1 (5 bases). The sample was lung tumor tissue. The CDR3 spells CASSPRPGTEKLFF. The DNA of the CDR3 is TGTGCCAGCAGTCCCAGGCCAGGGACTGAAAAACTGTTTTTT.